What follows are 10 T cell receptor beta chains derived from one specimen sequenced in a study of human T cells and chemical hapten exposure. TCRdb analysed the RACE reads with MiXCR anew, one entry per CDR3 protein. The table lists some 350,000 distinct CDR3 sequences, about 6.9% of them singletons. As for time point: patch test 2, 6 weeks after DPC sensitization. Treatment in this sample: therapeutic diphenylcyclopropenone sensitization with weekly scalp DPC. The sample here was whole blood, taken in connection with sensitization to the hapten diphenylcyclopropenone (DPC). These receptors were taken from a young woman with alopecia areata. Some clones in this sample may be carry-over from other donors' samples.

This clonotype was counted a few times. This chain's CDR3 is CSARGGRETEAFF. In nucleotides, the CDR3 is TGCAGTGCTAGGGGAGGGCGGGAGACTGAAGCTTTCTTT. V usage is TRBV20-1 and J usage is TRBJ1-1; D is ambiguous. The germline CDR1 and CDR2 sequences are DFQATT and SNEGSKA (reference sequence). The germline V and J ends were trimmed by 3 bases and 5 bases, with 13 bases remaining between them. The CDR3 length is 13 residues.

This clonotype has only a few counts. This chain links TRBV7-3 with TRBJ1-1, with D uncertain. The CDR3 sequence is 15 residues long. V was pared by 1 base and J by 4 bases, with 13 bases between. In germline, CDR1 is SGHTA, CDR2 FQGTGA. The CDR3 protein is CASSLNDEKTTEAFF. The CDR3 DNA sequence: TGTGCCAGCAGCTTAAACGACGAGAAGACCACTGAAGCTTTCTTT.

This clonotype has only a few counts. CDR3 amino acids: CASSSLFRGTEAFF. CDR3 nucleotides: TGTGCCAGCAGCTCTCTATTCAGGGGGACTGAAGCTTTCTTT. V is TRBV7-3 and J is TRBJ1-1, with TRBD1 matching over 7 bases. Germline CDR1 is SGHTA and CDR2 is FQGTGA. Germline trimming cut 4 bases from V and 5 bases from J; bases unmatched to any gene: 7. The CDR3 has 14 amino acids. Supplemented by reference TRBV7-3 and TRBJ1-1, the full variable domain reads GAGVSQTPSNKVTEKGKYVELRCDPISGHTALYWYRQSLGQGPEFLIYFQGTGAADDSGLPNDRFFAVRPEGSVSTLKIQRTERGDSAVYLCASSSLFRGTEAFFGQGTRLTVV.

This clonotype has more than one count but fewer than ten. The chain recombines TRBV2 with TRBJ2-1; D not resolved. Germline values: CDR1 SNHLY, CDR2 FYNNEI. The CDR3 length is 14 residues. With 8 bases removed from V and 0 bases from J, the gap between germline ends came to 11 bases. DNA for the CDR3: TGTGCCAGCGGAAGGCGCGTCTCCTACAATGAGCAGTTCTTC. This encodes CASGRRVSYNEQFF.

This clonotype was counted ten times or more. V is TRBV28 and J is TRBJ1-4, with D uncertain. CDR3 size: 13 residues. Germline CDR1 and CDR2: MDHEN and SYDVKM. V was clipped by 3 bases and J by 3 bases, with 5 bases between them. CDR3 coding DNA: TGTGCCAGCAGTTTTGGTTCTAATGAAAAACTGTTTTTT. Its protein product is CASSFGSNEKLFF. Full variable domain (missing parts from reference TRBV28 and TRBJ1-4): DVKVTQSSRYLVKRTGEKVFLECVQDMDHENMFWYRQDPGLGLRLIYFSYDVKMKEKGDIPEGYSVSREKKERFSLILESASTNQTSMYLCASSFGSNEKLFFGSGTQLSVL.

This clonotype has a handful of counts. This chain links TRBV7-9 with TRBJ1-2; D gene ambiguous. This CDR3 comprises 14 residues. Germline V gene data show CDR1 as SEHNR and CDR2 as FQNEAQ (reference sequence). Trimming stripped 8 bases from V and 3 bases from J, with 16 bases between. CDR3 loop: CASPGELVDYGYTF. In DNA, the CDR3 is TGTGCCAGCCCCGGGGAGTTGGTGGACTATGGCTACACCTTC.

The chain employs TRBV5-1 and TRBJ2-3; 8 bases agree with TRBD2. Germline loops: CDR1 SGHRS, CDR2 YFSETQ. This CDR3 region has 20 residues. V was clipped by 4 bases and J by 3 bases; unmatched bases: 22. The CDR3 here is CASSPLGQKTSGTFTDTQYF. The CDR3 DNA is TGCGCCAGCAGCCCGCTCGGGCAGAAAACTAGCGGAACTTTTACAGATACGCAGTATTTT.

In this sample, this clonotype turned up a few times. The chain uses TRBV6-2 or TRBV6-3 and TRBJ1-4, with D unresolved. V gave up 6 bases and J gave up 5 bases, with 19 bases separating them. The CDR3 is 16 residues long. Germline CDR1 MNHEY, CDR2 SVGEGT. CDR3 protein: CASSQAGGIMNEKLFF. The DNA for the CDR3 is TGTGCCAGCAGCCAAGCGGGCGGCATAATGAATGAAAAACTGTTTTTT.

This clonotype has at least ten counts. The chain has TRBV4-2 and TRBJ1-1, with a tentative D call TRBD1 (5 bases). Per the germline V gene, CDR1 is LGHNA and CDR2 is YNFKEQ. V dropped 0 bases and J dropped 4 bases, with 15 bases sitting between them. The CDR3 length is 16 residues. This CDR3 is CASSQEVGAQVTEAFF. The CDR3 nucleotides are TGTGCCAGCAGCCAAGAAGTAGGGGCCCAGGTCACTGAAGCTTTCTTT.

This clonotype was recorded many times. The CDR3 DNA reads TGTGCCAGCAGCCAAGTAAATGAGCAGTTCTTC. This translates into CASSQVNEQFF. The chain carries TRBV7-2 and TRBJ2-1, with no clear D. Germline values: CDR1 SGHTA, CDR2 FQGNSA. Trimming stripped 5 bases from V and 7 bases from J, with 6 bases between. CDR3 size: 11 residues.